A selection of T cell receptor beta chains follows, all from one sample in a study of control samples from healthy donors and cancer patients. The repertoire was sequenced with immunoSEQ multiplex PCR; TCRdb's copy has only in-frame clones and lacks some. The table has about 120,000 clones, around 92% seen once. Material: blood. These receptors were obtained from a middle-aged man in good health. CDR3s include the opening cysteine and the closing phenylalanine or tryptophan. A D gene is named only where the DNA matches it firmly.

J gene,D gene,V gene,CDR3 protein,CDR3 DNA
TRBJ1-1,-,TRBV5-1,CASSPGRLNTEAFF,TGCGCCAGCAGCCCGGGACGGCTGAACACTGAAGCTTTCTTT
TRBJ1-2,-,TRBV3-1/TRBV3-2,CASSPGGGVDGYTF,TGTGCCAGCAGCCCCGGAGGGGGGGTGGATGGCTACACCTTC
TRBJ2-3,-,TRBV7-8,CASSSLLAWADTQYF,TGTGCCAGCAGCTCCTTGTTAGCCTGGGCAGATACGCAGTATTTT
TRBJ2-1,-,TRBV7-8,CASSFGGRTYNEQFF,TGTGCCAGCAGCTTTGGGGGCCGTACTTACAATGAGCAGTTCTTC
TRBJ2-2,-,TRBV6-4,CASKKNPGGSTGELFF,TGTGCCAGCAAAAAGAACCCAGGAGGGTCAACCGGGGAGCTGTTTTTT
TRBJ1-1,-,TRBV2,CASRVGPEAFF,TGTGCCAGCAGAGTGGGGCCTGAAGCTTTCTTT
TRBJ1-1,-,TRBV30,CAWSVKGGEAFF,TGTGCCTGGAGTGTAAAGGGAGGTGAAGCTTTCTTT
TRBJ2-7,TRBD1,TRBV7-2,CASSQRTGHEQYF,TGTGCCAGCAGCCAAAGGACAGGTCACGAGCAGTACTTC
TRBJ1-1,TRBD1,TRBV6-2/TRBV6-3,CASSYLGQGYTEAFF,TGTGCCAGCAGTTACTTGGGACAGGGGTACACTGAAGCTTTCTTT
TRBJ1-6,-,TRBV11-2,CASSRGSSYNSPLHF,TGTGCCAGCAGCCGGGGGAGCTCCTATAATTCACCCCTCCACTTT
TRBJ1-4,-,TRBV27,CASRGGTATNEKLFF,TGTGCCAGCAGAGGCGGGACCGCAACTAATGAAAAACTGTTTTTT
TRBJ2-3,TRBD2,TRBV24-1,CATSDSQSGGMGDTQYF,TGTGCCACCAGTGATTCCCAAAGCGGGGGCATGGGGGATACGCAGTATTTT
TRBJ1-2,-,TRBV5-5,CASSFLWGEVDYGYTF,TGTGCCAGCAGCTTCCTCTGGGGGGAGGTGGACTATGGCTACACCTTC
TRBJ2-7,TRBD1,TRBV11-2,CASSLEGRGSYEQYF,TGTGCCAGCAGCTTAGAGGGCAGGGGGTCCTACGAGCAGTACTTC
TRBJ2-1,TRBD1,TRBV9,CASSEGQSYNEQFF,TGTGCCAGCAGCGAGGGACAGTCTTATAATGAGCAGTTCTTC